This passage covers 28 T cell receptor beta chains from one sample sequenced in a study of T cells in Graves' hyperthyroidism and ophthalmopathy. RNA transcripts yielded amplified TCR beta CDR3 regions. The TCR CDR3 was amplified in a first-round RT-PCR using the HTBI primer set. TCRdb re-called the multiplex PCR reads through MiXCR, storing one row per CDR3 protein. The sample consists of over 500,000 distinct CDR3 sequences, 17% of them appearing once. The sequenced sample was blood. These TCRs come from a woman younger than 30 with Graves' ophthalmopathy.

This clonotype has a handful of counts. The chain couples TRBV28 to TRBJ1-3; 11 bases are shared with TRBD1. Trimming at V came to 4 bases and at J to 1 base, leaving 3 bases not matched to a gene. The germline gives CDR1 MDHEN, CDR2 SYDVKM. The CDR3 is 16 amino acids. CDR3 sequence reads: CASSSGTGGSGNTIYF. In DNA form, the CDR3 reads TGTGCCAGCAGTTCCGGGACAGGGGGATCTGGAAACACCATATATTTT.

This clonotype was seen a few times. V is TRBV29-1 and J is TRBJ1-5, with D perhaps TRBD1 (5 bases). Trimming stripped 4 bases from V and 2 bases from J, with 12 bases between. The CDR3 spans 14 residues. Germline V lookup: CDR1 SQVTM, CDR2 ANQGSEA. The CDR3 sequence is CSVGGGGGNQPQHF. The CDR3 DNA reads as TGCAGCGTTGGTGGGGGGGGAGGCAATCAGCCCCAGCATTTT. Full variable domain (outside the CDR3, taken from reference TRBV29-1 and TRBJ1-5): SAVISQKPSRDICQRGTSLTIQCQVDSQVTMMFWYRQQPGQSLTLIATANQGSEATYESGFVIDKFPISRPNLTFSTLTVSNMSPEDSSIYLCSVGGGGGNQPQHFGDGTRLSIL.

This clonotype appeared a few times. The V call is TRBV7-8, the J call TRBJ1-5; no firm D call. Germline V gene lookup returns CDR1 SGHVS and CDR2 FQNEAQ. The CDR3 has 16 residues. Between the trimmed V and J ends, which lost 4 bases and 2 bases, there was a span of 15 bases. CDR3 nucleotide sequence: TGTGCCAGCAGCTCTTTAAAAGAAGACGGCAATCAGCCCCAGCATTTT. Encoded protein: CASSSLKEDGNQPQHF.

V gene TRBV19 combines with J gene TRBJ2-7; D remains ambiguous. The CDR3 has 14 amino acids. The V and J ends lost 5 bases and 0 bases respectively, with 11 bases between them. Germline V CDR1 and CDR2: LNHDA, SQIVND (reference sequence). In nucleotides, the CDR3 is TGTGCCAGTAGTGGAGCCCCGCTCTCCTACGAGCAGTACTTC. Residues: CASSGAPLSYEQYF.

The rearrangement links TRBV12-3 or TRBV12-4 to TRBJ2-2; D is possibly TRBD1 or TRBD2 (5 bases each). V shed 6 bases and J shed 2 bases, with 25 bases lying between them. CDR3 length: 19 amino acids. CDR3 amino acids: CASRLSRDGSFINTGELFF. The CDR3 coding sequence is TGTGCCAGCAGGCTCTCCCGGGACGGCAGTTTTATCAACACCGGGGAGCTGTTTTTT.

J is TRBJ2-1 and V is TRBV30; D call uncertain. The V and J ends lost 0 bases and 0 bases respectively, with 12 bases between them. The CDR3 runs 16 residues. Germline CDR1 and CDR2: GTSNPN and SVGIG (reference sequence). The CDR3 coding sequence is TGTGCCTGGAGTGTACCCCGTATAAGCTCCTACAATGAGCAGTTCTTC. Amino acid sequence: CAWSVPRISSYNEQFF. The full variable domain, completed using reference TRBV30 and TRBJ2-1, is SQTIHQWPATLVQPVGSPLSLECTVEGTSNPNLYWYRQAAGRGLQLLFYSVGIGQISSEVPQNLSASRPQDRQFILSSKKLLLSDSGFYLCAWSVPRISSYNEQFFGPGTRLTVL.

This clonotype was recorded a few times. The J gene is TRBJ2-2, the V gene TRBV7-2, with 8 bases aligning to TRBD1. Germline-derived CDR1 and CDR2 are SGHTA and FQGNSA. This CDR3 region has 15 residues. The trim removed 5 bases at V and 0 bases at J, leaving 2 bases unmatched. This chain's CDR3 is CASSQTGANTGELFF. The CDR3 DNA reads as TGTGCCAGCAGCCAGACAGGGGCGAACACCGGGGAGCTGTTTTTT.

This sequence joins TRBV29-1 and TRBJ2-2; D is ambiguous. The CDR3 is 11 amino acids. The V end lost 5 bases, the J end lost 6 bases, and 7 bases lay between the germline ends. Germline V gene data show CDR1 as SQVTM and CDR2 as ANQGSEA. CDR3 DNA sequence: TGCAGCGTTTCCCCTCCCGGGGAGCTGTTTTTT. As protein: CSVSPPGELFF.

This clonotype was observed many times. This rearrangement joins TRBV6-5 to TRBJ1-2; D remains ambiguous. Deletions cut 0 bases from V and 7 bases from J, with 18 bases between. Germline V gene data show CDR1 as MNHEY and CDR2 as SVGAGI. The CDR3 length is 16 residues. The CDR3 loop reads CASSYSDGRGTAGYTF. CDR3 nucleotide sequence: TGTGCCAGCAGTTACTCGGACGGACGGGGTACGGCTGGCTACACCTTC.

This clonotype was seen at least ten times. V usage is TRBV6-1 and J usage is TRBJ2-2; D gene ambiguous. The V and J ends lost 0 bases and 5 bases respectively, with 7 bases between them. The CDR3 extends over 14 amino acids. Germline-derived CDR1 and CDR2 are MNHNS and SASEGT. The CDR3 loop reads CASSEAVETGELFF. The CDR3 DNA reads TGTGCCAGCAGTGAAGCGGTGGAAACCGGGGAGCTGTTTTTT.

Ten or more counts support this clonotype. The rearrangement joins TRBV30 to TRBJ1-5; D not certain. Trimming shortened V by 2 bases and J by 7 bases, and 15 bases separated the two germline ends. Germline values: CDR1 GTSNPN, CDR2 SVGIG (reference sequence). The CDR3 runs 14 residues. DNA for the CDR3: TGTGCCTGGAGTAGGAAGCAGGTTGGACAGCCCCAGCATTTT. Protein sequence: CAWSRKQVGQPQHF.

This clonotype occurred many times. This rearrangement joins TRBV27 to TRBJ1-5; D uncertain. There are 15 residues in the CDR3. CDR1 and CDR2 (germline): MNHEY, SMNVEV (reference sequence). Trimming removed 3 bases from V and 0 bases from J, with 9 bases in between. The DNA of the CDR3 is TGTGCCAGCAGTTTCAGGCAGCATAGCAATCAGCCCCAGCATTTT. This translates into CASSFRQHSNQPQHF.

This clonotype was seen many times. The chain couples TRBV28 to TRBJ2-7; D unclear. This CDR3 spans 17 amino acids. Trimming shortened V by 10 bases and J by 0 bases, and 25 bases separated the two germline ends. The germline gives CDR1 MDHEN, CDR2 SYDVKM. CDR3 DNA sequence: TGTGCCACTTCATACTTCTCGACTGGGCACCTCTCCTACGAGCAGTACTTC. Protein sequence: CATSYFSTGHLSYEQYF.

The sample holds a few counts of this clonotype. Given a much more abundant clone one base away, this may be a read error. The CDR3 end shows no conserved phenylalanine or tryptophan, and so a read error is likely. The gene calls are TRBV7-6 and TRBJ1-5; 7 bases agree with TRBD1. Trimming took 7 bases from V and 3 from J; bases not matched to a gene: 6. The CDR3 extends over 14 amino acids. Germline V gives CDR1 SGHVS, CDR2 FNYEAQ. The CDR3 bases are TGTGCCAGCACACTCGGGACAGTCAATCAGCCCCAGCATTCT. Translating it yields CASTLGTVNQPQHS.

V is TRBV7-9 and J is TRBJ1-2, with D tentatively TRBD1 (5 bases). Per germline, CDR1 SEHNR and CDR2 FQNEAQ (reference sequence). Trimming removed 5 bases from V and 6 bases from J, with 19 bases in between. The CDR3 is made up of 15 amino acids. CDR3 in amino acids: CASSPPGRELDGYTF. The CDR3, as DNA: TGTGCCAGCAGCCCTCCGGGGCGCGAGTTAGATGGCTACACCTTC.

The chain employs TRBV29-1 and TRBJ2-2, with 10 bases that match TRBD1. The CDR3 covers 15 residues. The germline V gene has CDR1 SQVTM and CDR2 ANQGSEA. The ends lost 1 base at V and 4 bases at J; junction bases unmatched: 3. This chain's CDR3 is CSVEGTGGSTGELFF. The CDR3 bases are TGCAGCGTTGAAGGGACAGGGGGTTCCACCGGGGAGCTGTTTTTT.

This clonotype appeared many times. The chain combines TRBV20-1 with TRBJ1-5, with TRBD1 identical over 7 bases. CDR3 length: 17 amino acids. V was clipped by 1 base and J by 5 bases; unmatched bases: 14. Germline V gene sequence: CDR1 DFQATT, CDR2 SNEGSKA (reference sequence). In DNA, the CDR3 is TGCAGTGCTAGAGTAGTCAGAGGGGGCCGAAGCCATCAGCCCCAGCATTTT. Protein: CSARVVRGGRSHQPQHF.

The rearrangement joins TRBV3-1 to TRBJ2-1; D is perhaps TRBD2 (6 bases). CDR1 and CDR2 from the germline V gene are LGHDT and YNNKEL (reference sequence). V was pared by 2 bases and J by 5 bases, with 13 bases between. The CDR3 loop spans 15 amino acids. CDR3: CASSQMTLANNEQFF. The CDR3, as DNA: TGTGCCAGCAGCCAAATGACCCTAGCGAACAATGAGCAGTTCTTC.

The V call is TRBV6-2 or TRBV6-3, the J call TRBJ1-1, with 8 bases that match TRBD1. The CDR3 length is 12 residues. Germline values: CDR1 MNHEY, CDR2 SVGEGT. Trimming removed 6 bases from V and 7 bases from J; junction bases left unmatched: 4. As DNA, the CDR3 is TGTGCCAGCAGCAGGGACAGGTTTGAAGCTTTCTTT. This encodes CASSRDRFEAFF.

This chain uses TRBV3-1 with TRBJ2-7; 11 bases map to TRBD2. J lost 5 bases, V lost 0 bases, and 3 bases had no gene match. In germline, CDR1 is LGHDT, CDR2 YNNKEL (reference sequence). The CDR3 contains 15 residues. The CDR3 sequence: CASSQDASGGHEQYF. In DNA form, the CDR3 reads TGTGCCAGCAGCCAAGACGCTAGCGGGGGGCACGAGCAGTACTTC.

The chain recombines TRBV14 with TRBJ2-3, with 9 bases matching TRBD1. V trimming: 0 bases; J trimming: 1 base; junction bases outside the gene matches: 5. Germline V gene lookup returns CDR1 SGHDN and CDR2 FVKESK. The CDR3 runs to 17 residues. The DNA for the CDR3 is TGTGCCAGCAGCCAAGAAACAGGGGGCTTCCGCACAGATACGCAGTATTTT. It codes for CASSQETGGFRTDTQYF.

This clonotype was seen many times. The chain carries TRBV14 and TRBJ2-7, with D perhaps matching TRBD1 (6 bases). The CDR3 consists of 14 residues. V lost 5 bases and J 2 bases, leaving 13 bases between the germline ends. Germline CDR1 reads SGHDN; CDR2 reads FVKESK. The CDR3 loop is CASSGRDTTYEQYF. In nucleotides, the CDR3 is TGTGCCAGCAGCGGCCGGGACACAACCTACGAGCAGTACTTC.

This clonotype was recorded many times. The chain uses TRBV6-1 and TRBJ2-7; D assignment may be TRBD1 or TRBD2 (6 bases each). The V and J ends lost 6 bases and 4 bases respectively, with 22 bases between them. The germline V gene has CDR1 MNHNS and CDR2 SASEGT. The CDR3 spans 16 residues. The CDR3 DNA follows: TGTGCCAGCAGAGGGGGGCCGCAGATACCCCCTTACGAGCAGTACTTC. Amino acids: CASRGGPQIPPYEQYF.

At least ten counts were recorded for this clonotype. The chain recombines TRBV27 with TRBJ2-2; unclear D gene. This CDR3 region has 12 residues. The germline CDR1 and CDR2 sequences are MNHEY and SMNVEV (reference sequence). Trimming took 6 bases from V and 8 from J, leaving 10 bases between them. This CDR3 is CASSFPAGELFF. Written as DNA, the CDR3 is TGTGCCAGCAGCTTTCCAGCGGGGGAGCTGTTTTTT.

This chain links TRBV25-1 with TRBJ1-4; D not certain. Trimming shortened V by 1 base and J by 7 bases, and 13 bases separated the two germline ends. Germline values: CDR1 MGHDK, CDR2 SYGVNS. CDR3 length equals 15 residues. This CDR3 reads CASSEFRGRGEKLFF. DNA of the CDR3: TGTGCCAGCAGTGAATTTCGGGGTAGAGGTGAAAAACTGTTTTTT.

This clonotype was counted ten times or more. As DNA, the CDR3 is TGCAGCGTTGAACTTGACCTTCACGAGCAGTACTTC. This encodes CSVELDLHEQYF. This rearrangement joins TRBV29-1 to TRBJ2-7; unclear D gene. The CDR3 has 12 residues. Germline V gene data show CDR1 as SQVTM and CDR2 as ANQGSEA. V lost 2 bases to trimming and J lost 5 bases, with 10 bases between them.

A remark on this clonotype: One base away lies a much larger clone, so this may be a sequencing read error. The gene calls are TRBV27 and TRBJ1-4; TRBD1 is a possible D gene (5 bases). CDR1 and CDR2 from the germline V gene are MNHEY and SMNVEV (reference sequence). The CDR3 runs to 13 residues. This chain's CDR3 is CVSSDPGREKLFF. The CDR3, as DNA: TGTGTCAGCAGTGATCCGGGACGTGAAAAACTGTTTTTT.

This clonotype was seen repeatedly, ten times or more. This chain joins TRBV6-6 and TRBJ1-1, with no clear D. The V gene's germline CDR1 is MNHNY and CDR2 SVGAGI (reference sequence). The V gene lost 0 bases and the J gene lost 0 bases, with 8 bases spanning the gap. The CDR3 spans 15 residues. The CDR3 DNA is TGTGCCAGCAGTTACTCGGTCCGGCTGAACACTGAAGCTTTCTTT. Its protein is CASSYSVRLNTEAFF.